These 24 T cell receptor beta chains share one sample of origin, sequenced in a study of Ad26.COV2.S vaccination and SARS-CoV-2 variants. Regarding treatment: 15 to 20 received Ad26.COV2.S at low or high dose, single or two shots; 5 received placebo; per-sample allocation not given. Sampling was performed 63 days after the first vaccine or placebo injection. The protocol was immunoSEQ multiplex PCR, while the TCRdb copy is restricted to in-frame clones and leaves out a portion. Of about 350,000 clones detected, about 88% appear once; the ten largest clones hold 6.4%. The material sequenced was peripheral blood, taken in a trial of Ad26.COV2.S vaccine versus placebo. These receptors were obtained from a person aged 18-60 years who received the Ad26.COV2.S COVID-19 vaccine or a placebo.

This clone appeared a single time. In the same sample, other DNA sequences code for this CDR3. The chain is built from TRBV4-2 and TRBJ1-3; 10 nucleotides align to TRBD1. Germline trimming cut 0 bases from V and 4 bases from J; bases unmatched to any gene: 6. This CDR3 contains 17 residues. Germline V gene sequence: CDR1 LGHNA, CDR2 YNFKEQ. The CDR3 region has the DNA TGTGCCAGCAGCCAAGACCGGACAGGGGGATCGGGAAACACCATATATTTT. Its translation is CASSQDRTGGSGNTIYF.

V and J are TRBV18 and TRBJ2-1, with TRBD1 matching over 7 bases. Germline trimming cut 2 bases from V and 6 bases from J; bases unmatched to any gene: 10. The CDR3 length is 16 residues. Germline CDR1 reads KGHSH; CDR2 reads LQKENI. The CDR3 DNA reads as TGTGCCAGCTCACCATCTCCCCCCAAGGGGGCCAATGAGCAGTTCTTC. This gives the protein CASSPSPPKGANEQFF.

The CDR3 here is CASSSKRDAVADEQYF. In DNA form, the CDR3 reads TGTGCCAGCAGTTCCAAAAGGGATGCAGTCGCAGACGAGCAGTACTTC. This chain links TRBV27 with TRBJ2-7; the D is unclear. The CDR3 is 16 amino acids. Between the trimmed V and J ends, which lost 4 bases and 5 bases, there was a span of 21 bases. Germline V gene lookup returns CDR1 MNHEY and CDR2 SMNVEV (reference sequence).

The chain links TRBV30 to TRBJ1-2; tentative D call: TRBD1 (6 bases). V was trimmed by 6 bases and J by 2 bases, leaving 13 bases between them. This CDR3 region has 13 residues. CDR1 and CDR2 from the germline V gene are GTSNPN and SVGIG (reference sequence). This chain's CDR3 is CACKSDRNYGYTF. For the CDR3, the DNA is TGTGCCTGCAAATCGGACAGAAACTATGGCTACACCTTC. Combining the CDR3 with reference TRBV30 and TRBJ1-2 gives the whole variable domain SQTIHQWPATLVQPVGSPLSLECTVEGTSNPNLYWYRQAAGRGLQLLFYSVGIGQISSEVPQNLSASRPQDRQFILSSKKLLLSDSGFYLCACKSDRNYGYTFGSGTRLTVV.

This rearrangement joins TRBV30 to TRBJ2-2, with D perhaps matching TRBD1 (5 bases). Looked up from germline, CDR1 is GTSNPN and CDR2 is SVGIG (reference sequence). This CDR3 region has 14 residues. With 3 bases removed from V and 5 bases from J, the gap between germline ends came to 13 bases. CDR3: CAWRHQGGTGELFF. CDR3 nucleotides: TGTGCCTGGAGGCATCAGGGTGGTACCGGGGAGCTGTTTTTT.

The chain recombines TRBV7-2 with TRBJ1-6; D is perhaps TRBD1 (6 bases). The CDR3 is 16 residues long. Trimming cost V 2 bases and J 7 bases, with 15 bases left between them. The V gene's germline CDR1 is SGHTA and CDR2 FQGNSA. CDR3 residues: CASSLTPQGRNSPLHF. CDR3 DNA sequence: TGTGCCAGCAGCTTAACCCCGCAGGGGAGGAATTCACCCCTCCACTTT.

This clone has at least ten counts. The V gene is TRBV6-2 or TRBV6-3, the J gene TRBJ2-3; 9 nucleotides agree with TRBD2. The J segment lost 4 bases and the V segment lost 5 bases, leaving 4 bases of the junction unmatched. The length of the CDR3 is 14 residues. Germline V gene data show CDR1 as MNHEY and CDR2 as SVGEGT. The DNA for the CDR3 is TGTGCCAGCAGTGGTTCTAGCGGGGCAGATACGCAGTATTTT. Protein product: CASSGSSGADTQYF.

The genes are TRBV11-3 and TRBJ1-5; D ambiguous. V was clipped by 5 bases and J by 4 bases, with 12 bases between them. The CDR3 runs to 14 residues. Per the germline V gene, CDR1 is SGHNT and CDR2 is YENEEA. CDR3 sequence (DNA): TGTGCCAGCAGCCCTCGATCAGTTAATCAGCCCCAGCATTTT. Its translation: CASSPRSVNQPQHF.

The chain carries TRBV4-2 and TRBJ2-1; 9 bases map to TRBD1. Germline V gene sequence: CDR1 LGHNA, CDR2 YNFKEQ. The CDR3 covers 16 residues. V gave up 1 base and J gave up 6 bases; unmatched junction bases: 7. This chain's CDR3 is CASSQAGTGSANEQFF. The CDR3 coding sequence is TGTGCCAGCAGCCAAGCCGGGACAGGGTCCGCCAATGAGCAGTTCTTC.

This clone has just a few counts. The chain employs TRBV7-3 and TRBJ1-2; the D gene is possibly TRBD1 (5 bases). Germline V gene lookup returns CDR1 SGHTA and CDR2 FQGTGA. This CDR3 has 14 residues. Trimming shortened V by 6 bases and J by 8 bases, and 19 bases separated the two germline ends. CDR3 in DNA: TGTGCCAGCAGACCCTCGGGGGGAGTTTACGGCTACACCTTC. This encodes CASRPSGGVYGYTF.

This sequence joins TRBV27 and TRBJ1-1, with 10 bases matching TRBD1. V lost 5 bases, J lost 3 bases, and 6 bases stayed unmatched. From germline, CDR1 is MNHEY and CDR2 SMNVEV (reference sequence). The CDR3 is 15 amino acids. The CDR3 nucleotides read TGTGCCAGCAGTACCACAGACAGGGGGCACACTGAAGCTTTCTTT. Translated, it gives CASSTTDRGHTEAFF.

The chain is built from TRBV25-1 and TRBJ2-1; 7 nucleotides align to TRBD2. This CDR3 is 14 amino acids long. Germline V lookup: CDR1 MGHDK, CDR2 SYGVNS. The V segment lost 3 bases and the J segment 9 bases; nucleotides outside the gene matches: 8. This CDR3 is CASSDSGWGGEQFF. DNA of the CDR3: TGTGCCAGCAGTGATAGCGGTTGGGGGGGTGAGCAGTTCTTC.

The rearrangement uses TRBV6-5 and TRBJ2-7, with 11 bases lining up with TRBD1. The V gene's germline CDR1 is MNHEY and CDR2 SVGAGI. The J segment lost 6 bases and the V segment lost 6 bases, leaving 7 bases of the junction unmatched. The CDR3 consists of 14 residues. In nucleotides, the CDR3 is TGTGCCAGCAGCTCGGACAGGGGGCTGTTCGAGCAGTACTTC. The encoded protein is CASSSDRGLFEQYF.

This chain's CDR3 is CASKHRGLGEQYF. Here the CDR3 DNA reads TGTGCCAGCAAACACAGGGGGCTCGGCGAGCAGTACTTC. The V and J genes are TRBV27 and TRBJ2-7; TRBD1 matches at 9 bases. With 7 bases clipped from V and 6 bases from J, the junction kept 7 bases outside the gene matches. The length of the CDR3 is 13 residues. Germline CDR1 is MNHEY and CDR2 is SMNVEV (reference sequence).

J is TRBJ2-1 and V is TRBV19; D possibly corresponds to TRBD1 (6 bases). CDR3 length: 12 amino acids. Per germline, CDR1 LNHDA and CDR2 SQIVND (reference sequence). V lost 4 bases, J lost 12 bases, and 13 bases lay in between. The CDR3 spells CASSTNRVGQFF. CDR3 DNA: TGTGCCAGTAGTACGAACAGGGTTGGGCAGTTCTTC.

CDR3 region: CASSETGGSGIQYF. DNA of the CDR3: TGTGCCAGCAGTGAGACAGGGGGTTCAGGCATTCAGTACTTC. The chain joins TRBV25-1 to TRBJ2-4; 9 nucleotides agree with TRBD1. The V gene's germline CDR1 is MGHDK and CDR2 SYGVNS. V shed 3 bases, J shed 9 bases, and the junction held 6 bases outside the gene matches. This CDR3 spans 14 amino acids.

This chain connects TRBV28 to TRBJ2-3; tentative D call: TRBD1 (5 bases). CDR3 size: 14 residues. The V gene lost 7 bases and the J gene lost 4 bases, with 15 bases spanning the gap. Looked up from germline, CDR1 is MDHEN and CDR2 is SYDVKM. CDR3 protein: CASKGQGEADTQYF. The CDR3 nucleotides are TGTGCCAGCAAAGGGCAGGGTGAGGCAGATACGCAGTATTTT.

The chain combines TRBV25-1 with TRBJ1-1, with D possibly TRBD1 on 5 matching bases. CDR1 is MGHDK, CDR2 SYGVNS, per germline. CDR3 length: 13 residues. The V end was cut by 4 bases, the J end by 6 bases, with 12 bases between. Here the CDR3 DNA reads TGTGCCAGCAGTGGGCAGGGAGGCTCTGAAGCTTTCTTT. It yields the protein CASSGQGGSEAFF.

The J gene is TRBJ2-2, the V gene TRBV7-2; D might be TRBD2 (7 bases). Germline assignment: CDR1 SGHTA and CDR2 FQGNSA. This CDR3 is 14 amino acids long. Between the trimmed V and J ends, which lost 3 bases and 6 bases, there was a span of 11 bases. The CDR3, as DNA: TGTGCCAGCAGCTTTGTAGGGGGGGCCGGGGAGCTGTTTTTT. Protein product: CASSFVGGAGELFF.

This chain joins TRBV3-1 (or the pseudogene TRBV3-2) and TRBJ2-1; D not resolved. Trimming removed 1 base at V and 9 bases at J, with 16 bases between. The CDR3 spans 15 residues. Germline CDR1 is LGHDT and CDR2 is YNNKEL (reference sequence). This CDR3 is CASSQVRAQRSEQFF. The CDR3 region has the DNA TGTGCCAGCAGCCAAGTAAGGGCCCAGAGGAGTGAGCAGTTCTTC.

This chain links TRBV19 with TRBJ1-5; 7 nucleotides agree with TRBD1. Germline CDR1 is LNHDA and CDR2 is SQIVND (reference sequence). The CDR3 is 16 residues long. The V segment lost 5 bases and the J segment 3 bases; nucleotides outside the gene matches: 10. The CDR3 loop is CASSPTGTGSNQPQHF. CDR3 in DNA: TGTGCCAGTAGTCCGACAGGGACCGGATCCAATCAGCCCCAGCATTTT.

The V and J genes are TRBV7-2 and TRBJ2-7; a weak D match, TRBD2 (6 bases). Germline-derived CDR1 and CDR2 are SGHTA and FQGNSA. The CDR3 contains 18 residues. Trimming pared 2 bases from V and 3 bases from J, leaving 23 bases between. The CDR3 sequence: CASSLRGSSGRNLYEQYF. The CDR3 nucleotides read TGTGCCAGCAGCTTACGTGGCTCGAGCGGGCGTAACCTCTACGAGCAGTACTTC.

The chain uses TRBV15 and TRBJ2-5, with D maybe TRBD2 (7 bases). The CDR3 sequence is 15 residues long. Trimming stripped 8 bases from V and 5 bases from J, with 21 bases between. Germline V CDR1 and CDR2: LNHNV, YYDKDF (reference sequence). The CDR3, as DNA: TGTGCCACCTCGGGGGAGGGGGGAGGTTGGGAGACCCAGTACTTC. Its translation is CATSGEGGGWETQYF.

The V and J genes are TRBV14 and TRBJ2-7; TRBD2 agrees at 8 bases. The V gene's germline CDR1 is SGHDN and CDR2 FVKESK. The CDR3 covers 14 residues. V gave up 4 bases and J gave up 12 bases; unmatched junction bases: 14. The CDR3 is CASSPRLARERMYF. CDR3 coding DNA: TGTGCCAGCAGCCCTAGACTAGCGAGAGAGCGGATGTACTTC.